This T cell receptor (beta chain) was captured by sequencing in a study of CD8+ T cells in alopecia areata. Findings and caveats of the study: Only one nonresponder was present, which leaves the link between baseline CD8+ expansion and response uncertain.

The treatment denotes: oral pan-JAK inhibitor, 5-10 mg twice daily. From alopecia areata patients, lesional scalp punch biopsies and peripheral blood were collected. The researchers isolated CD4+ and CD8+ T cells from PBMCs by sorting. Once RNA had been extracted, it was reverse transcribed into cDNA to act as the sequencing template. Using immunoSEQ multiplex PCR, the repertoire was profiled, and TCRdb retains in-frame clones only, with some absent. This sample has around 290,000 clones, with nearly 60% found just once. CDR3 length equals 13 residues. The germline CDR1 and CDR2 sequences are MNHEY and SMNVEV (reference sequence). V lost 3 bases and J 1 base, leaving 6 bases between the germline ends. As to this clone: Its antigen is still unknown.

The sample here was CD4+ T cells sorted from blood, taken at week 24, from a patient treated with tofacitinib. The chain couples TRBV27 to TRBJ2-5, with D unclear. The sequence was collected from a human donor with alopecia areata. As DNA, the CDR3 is TGTGCCAGCAGTTTCGTCCCCCAAGAGACCCAGTACTTC. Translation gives CASSFVPQETQYF.